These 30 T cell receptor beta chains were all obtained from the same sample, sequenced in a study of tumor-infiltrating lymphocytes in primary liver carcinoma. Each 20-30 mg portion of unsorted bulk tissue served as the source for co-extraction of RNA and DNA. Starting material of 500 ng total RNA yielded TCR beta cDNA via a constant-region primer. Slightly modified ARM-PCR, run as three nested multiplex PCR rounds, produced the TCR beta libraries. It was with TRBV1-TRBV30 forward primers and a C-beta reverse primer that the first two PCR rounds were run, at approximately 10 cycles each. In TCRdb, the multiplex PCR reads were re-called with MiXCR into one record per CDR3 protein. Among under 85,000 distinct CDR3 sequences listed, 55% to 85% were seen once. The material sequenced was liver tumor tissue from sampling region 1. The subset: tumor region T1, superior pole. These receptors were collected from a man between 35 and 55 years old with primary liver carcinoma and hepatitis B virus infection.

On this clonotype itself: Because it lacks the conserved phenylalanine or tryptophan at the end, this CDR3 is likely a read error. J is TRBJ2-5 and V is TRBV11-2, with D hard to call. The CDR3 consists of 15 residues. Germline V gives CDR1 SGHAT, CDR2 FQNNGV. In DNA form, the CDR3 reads TGTGCCGGCAGCCCGACCTGGGCAGCTCAAGAGACCCAGTACTTA. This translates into CAGSPTWAAQETQYL.

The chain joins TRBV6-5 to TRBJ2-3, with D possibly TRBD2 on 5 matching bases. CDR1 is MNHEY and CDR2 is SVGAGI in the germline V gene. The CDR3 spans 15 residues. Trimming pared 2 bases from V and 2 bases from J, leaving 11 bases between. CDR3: CASSYRERNTDTQYF. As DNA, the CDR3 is TGTGCCAGCAGTTACCGGGAACGAAACACAGATACGCAGTATTTT.

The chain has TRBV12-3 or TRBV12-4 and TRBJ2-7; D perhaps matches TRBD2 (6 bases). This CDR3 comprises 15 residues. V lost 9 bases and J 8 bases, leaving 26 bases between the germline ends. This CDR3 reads CASSILRRALEKQYF. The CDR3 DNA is TGTGCCAGTAGTATCCTCAGGAGGGCCTTGGAAAAGCAGTACTTC.

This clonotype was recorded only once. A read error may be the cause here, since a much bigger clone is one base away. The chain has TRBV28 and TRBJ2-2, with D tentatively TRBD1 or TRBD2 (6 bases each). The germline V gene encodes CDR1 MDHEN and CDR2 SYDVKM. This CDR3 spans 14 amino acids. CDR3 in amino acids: CSSSLGGGTGELFF. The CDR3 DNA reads TGTTCCAGCAGTCTAGGGGGAGGAACCGGGGAGCTGTTTTTT.

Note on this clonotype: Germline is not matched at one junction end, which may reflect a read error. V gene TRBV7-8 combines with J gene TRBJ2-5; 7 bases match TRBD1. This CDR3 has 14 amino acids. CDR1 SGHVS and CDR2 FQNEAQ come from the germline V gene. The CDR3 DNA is TGTGACAGCAGCTTCGGACAGGCACAAGAGACTCAGTACTTC. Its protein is CDSSFGQAQETQYF.

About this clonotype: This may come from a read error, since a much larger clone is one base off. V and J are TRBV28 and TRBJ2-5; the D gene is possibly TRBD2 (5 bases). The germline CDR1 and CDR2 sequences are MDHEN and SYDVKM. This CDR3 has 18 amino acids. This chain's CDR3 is CAGSLEQLTGSYQETQYF. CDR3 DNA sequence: TGTGCCGGCAGTTTAGAGCAGTTGACGGGAAGTTACCAAGAGACCCAGTACTTC.

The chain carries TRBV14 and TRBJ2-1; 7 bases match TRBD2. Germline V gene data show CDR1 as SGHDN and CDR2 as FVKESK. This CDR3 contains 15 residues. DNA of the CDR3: TGTACCACCAGCCAAGTCAGCGGGGCCTACAATGAGCAGTTCTTC. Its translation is CTTSQVSGAYNEQFF.

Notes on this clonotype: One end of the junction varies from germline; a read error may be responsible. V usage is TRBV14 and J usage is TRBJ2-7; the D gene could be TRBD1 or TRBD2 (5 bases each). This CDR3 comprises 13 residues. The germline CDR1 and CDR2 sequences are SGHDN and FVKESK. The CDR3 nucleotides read TGTGCCGGCAGCCAAGGGACCTACTACGAACAGTACTTC. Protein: CAGSQGTYYEQYF.

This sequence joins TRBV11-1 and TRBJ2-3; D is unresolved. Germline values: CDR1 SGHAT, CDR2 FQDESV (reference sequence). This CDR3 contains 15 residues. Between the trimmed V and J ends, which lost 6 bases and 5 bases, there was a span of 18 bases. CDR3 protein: CASSSTQGTLDTQYF. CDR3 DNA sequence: TGTGCCAGCAGTTCAACCCAAGGTACCTTAGATACGCAGTATTTT.

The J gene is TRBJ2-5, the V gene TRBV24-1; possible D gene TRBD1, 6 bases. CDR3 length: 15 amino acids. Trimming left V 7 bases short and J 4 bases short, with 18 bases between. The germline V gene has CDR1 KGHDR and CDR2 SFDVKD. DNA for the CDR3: TGTGCCACCAGCAGAAGAGGGGAAGGGGGAGAGACCCAGTACTTC. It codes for CATSRRGEGGETQYF.

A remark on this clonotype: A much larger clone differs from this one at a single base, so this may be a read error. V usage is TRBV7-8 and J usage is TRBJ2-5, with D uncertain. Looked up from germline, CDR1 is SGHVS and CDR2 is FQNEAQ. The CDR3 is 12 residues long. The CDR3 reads CTSSLSQETQYF. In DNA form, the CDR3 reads TGTACCAGCAGCCTATCTCAAGAGACCCAGTACTTC.

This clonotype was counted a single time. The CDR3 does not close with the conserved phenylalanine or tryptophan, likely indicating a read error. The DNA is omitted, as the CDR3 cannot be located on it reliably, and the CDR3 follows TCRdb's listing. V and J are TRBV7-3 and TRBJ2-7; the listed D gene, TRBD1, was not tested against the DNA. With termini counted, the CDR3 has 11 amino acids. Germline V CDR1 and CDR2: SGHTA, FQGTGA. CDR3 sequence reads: CASNRGRPQHL.

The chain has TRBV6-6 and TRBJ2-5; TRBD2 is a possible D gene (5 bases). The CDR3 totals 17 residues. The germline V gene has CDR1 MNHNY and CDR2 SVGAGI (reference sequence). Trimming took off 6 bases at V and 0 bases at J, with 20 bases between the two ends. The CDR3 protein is CASSHAYREIDQETQYF. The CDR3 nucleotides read TGTGCCAGCAGCCACGCATACCGGGAAATCGACCAAGAGACCCAGTACTTC.

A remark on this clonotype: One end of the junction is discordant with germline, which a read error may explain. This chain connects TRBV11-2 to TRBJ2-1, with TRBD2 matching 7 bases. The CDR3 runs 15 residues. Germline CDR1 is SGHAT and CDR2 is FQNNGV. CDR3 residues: CASSLGGSSYDEQFF. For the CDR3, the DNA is TGTGCCAGCAGCCTAGGCGGGAGCTCCTACGATGAGCAGTTCTTC.

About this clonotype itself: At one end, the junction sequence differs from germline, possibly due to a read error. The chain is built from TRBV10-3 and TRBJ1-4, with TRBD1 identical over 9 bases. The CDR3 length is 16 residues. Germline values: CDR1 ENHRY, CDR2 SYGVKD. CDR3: CAISGSQGQGNEKLFF. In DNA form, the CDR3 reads TGTGCCATCAGTGGCTCACAGGGACAGGGTAATGAAAAATTGTTTTTT.

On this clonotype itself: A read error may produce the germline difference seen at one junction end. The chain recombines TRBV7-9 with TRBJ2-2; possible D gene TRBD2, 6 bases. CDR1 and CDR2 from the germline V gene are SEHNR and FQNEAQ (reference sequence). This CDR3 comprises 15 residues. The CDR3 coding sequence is TGTGCCGGCAGCCTGGGCGGGGCTACTACCGGGGAGCTGTTTTTT. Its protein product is CAGSLGGATTGELFF. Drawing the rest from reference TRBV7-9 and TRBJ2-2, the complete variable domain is DTGVSQNPRHKITKRGQNVTFRCDPISEHNRLYWYRQTLGQGPEFLTYFQNEAQLEKSRLLSDRFSAERPKGSFSTLEIQRTEQGDSAMYLCAGSLGGATTGELFFGEGSRLTVL.

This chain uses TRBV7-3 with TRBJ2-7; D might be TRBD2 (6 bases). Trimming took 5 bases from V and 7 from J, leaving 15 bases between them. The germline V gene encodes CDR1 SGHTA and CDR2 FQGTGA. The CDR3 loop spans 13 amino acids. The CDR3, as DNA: TGTGCCAGCAGCGAAGTTGCGGCGGGGGAGCAGTACTTC. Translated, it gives CASSEVAAGEQYF.

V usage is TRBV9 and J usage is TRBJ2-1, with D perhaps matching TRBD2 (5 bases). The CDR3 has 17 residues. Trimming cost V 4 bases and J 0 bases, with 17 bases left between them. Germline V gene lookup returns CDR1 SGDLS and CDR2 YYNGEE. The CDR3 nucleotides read TGTGCCAGCAGCCCCCGGTTAGCGACAAGCTCCTACAATGAGCAGTTCTTC. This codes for CASSPRLATSSYNEQFF.

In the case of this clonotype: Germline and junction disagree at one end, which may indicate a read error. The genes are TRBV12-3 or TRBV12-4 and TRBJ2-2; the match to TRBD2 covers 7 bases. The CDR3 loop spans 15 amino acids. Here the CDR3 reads CASSRSGTDTWEPFF. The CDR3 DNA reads TGTGCCAGCAGCCGAAGCGGGACTGACACCTGGGAGCCGTTTTTT.

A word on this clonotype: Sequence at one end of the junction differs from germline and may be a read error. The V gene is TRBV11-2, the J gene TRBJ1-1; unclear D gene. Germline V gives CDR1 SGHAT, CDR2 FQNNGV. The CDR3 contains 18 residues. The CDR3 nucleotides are TGTGCTAGCAGCCCATCCCCGGTCCCCAAATTTATGAACGCTGAAGCTTTCTTT. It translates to CASSPSPVPKFMNAEAFF.

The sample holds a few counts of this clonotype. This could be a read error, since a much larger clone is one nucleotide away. CDR3 bases: TGTGCCAGCAGTTTAATGGCAGGGCGTGAGACCCACTACTTC. Protein: CASSLMAGRETHYF. This chain links TRBV12-3 or TRBV12-4 with TRBJ2-5; a weak D match, TRBD1 (5 bases). The CDR3 totals 14 residues.

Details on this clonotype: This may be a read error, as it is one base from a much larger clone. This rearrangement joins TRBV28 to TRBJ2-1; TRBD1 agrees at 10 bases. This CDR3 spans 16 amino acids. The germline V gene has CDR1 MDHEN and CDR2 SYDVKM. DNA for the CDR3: TGTCCCAGCAGCCTTATCTGGGGACAGGGGAACAATGAGCAGTTCTTC. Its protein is CPSSLIWGQGNNEQFF.

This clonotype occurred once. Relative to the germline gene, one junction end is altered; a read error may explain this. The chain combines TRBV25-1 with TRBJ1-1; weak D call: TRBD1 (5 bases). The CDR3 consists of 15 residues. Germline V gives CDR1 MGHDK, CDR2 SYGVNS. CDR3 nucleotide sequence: TGTACCAGTAGTGCGACCCGGGGGTGGAACACTGAAGCTTTCTTT. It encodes CTSSATRGWNTEAFF.

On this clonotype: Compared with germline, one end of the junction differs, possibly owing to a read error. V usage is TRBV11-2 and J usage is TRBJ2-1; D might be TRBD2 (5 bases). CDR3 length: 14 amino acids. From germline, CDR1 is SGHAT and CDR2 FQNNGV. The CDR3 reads CTRSLPLAYNGQFF. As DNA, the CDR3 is TGTACCAGGAGCTTACCTCTAGCCTACAATGGGCAGTTCTTC. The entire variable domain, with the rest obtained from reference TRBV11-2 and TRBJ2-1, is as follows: EAGVAQSPRYKIIEKRQSVAFWCNPISGHATLYWYQQILGQGPKLLIQFQNNGVVDDSQLPKDRFSAERLKGVDSTLKIQPAKLEDSAVYLCTRSLPLAYNGQFFGPGTRLTVL.

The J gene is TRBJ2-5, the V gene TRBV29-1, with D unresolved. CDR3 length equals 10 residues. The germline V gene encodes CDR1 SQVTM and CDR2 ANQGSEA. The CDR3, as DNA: TGCACCGTCGACCAAGAGACCCAGTACTTC. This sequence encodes CTVDQETQYF. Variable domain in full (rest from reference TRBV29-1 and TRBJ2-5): SAVISQKPSRDICQRGTSLTIQCQVDSQVTMMFWYRQQPGQSLTLIATANQGSEATYESGFVIDKFPISRPNLTFSTLTVSNMSPEDSSIYLCTVDQETQYFGPGTRLLVL.

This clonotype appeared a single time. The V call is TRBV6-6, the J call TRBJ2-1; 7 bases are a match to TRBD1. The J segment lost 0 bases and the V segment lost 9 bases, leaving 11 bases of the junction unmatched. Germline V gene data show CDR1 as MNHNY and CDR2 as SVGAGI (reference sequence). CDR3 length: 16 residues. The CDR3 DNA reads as TGTGCCAGTACCCGACAGGGAAGTGACTCCTACAATGAGCAGTTCTTC. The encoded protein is CASTRQGSDSYNEQFF.

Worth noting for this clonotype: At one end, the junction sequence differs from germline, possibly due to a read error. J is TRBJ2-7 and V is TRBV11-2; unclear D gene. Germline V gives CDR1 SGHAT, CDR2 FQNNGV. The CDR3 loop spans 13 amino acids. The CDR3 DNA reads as TGTGTCAGCAGCTTAAGTGAGCTAGATTCGCAGTACTTC. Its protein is CVSSLSELDSQYF.

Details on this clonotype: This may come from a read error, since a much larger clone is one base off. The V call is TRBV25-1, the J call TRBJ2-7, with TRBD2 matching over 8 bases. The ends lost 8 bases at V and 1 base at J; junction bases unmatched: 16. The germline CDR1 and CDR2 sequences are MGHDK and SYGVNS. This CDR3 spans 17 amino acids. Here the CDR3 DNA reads TGTGCCAGCGGCGACCATCCCGTGGCGGGAGGTTCCTACGAGCAGTACTTC. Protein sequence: CASGDHPVAGGSYEQYF.

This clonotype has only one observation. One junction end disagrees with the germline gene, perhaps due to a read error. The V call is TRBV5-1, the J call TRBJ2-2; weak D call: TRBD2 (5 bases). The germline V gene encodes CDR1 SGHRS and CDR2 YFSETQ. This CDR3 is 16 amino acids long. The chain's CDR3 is CTSGLAGRTDTGELFF. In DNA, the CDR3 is TGCACCAGCGGCTTGGCCGGGCGAACGGACACCGGGGAGCTGTTTTTT.

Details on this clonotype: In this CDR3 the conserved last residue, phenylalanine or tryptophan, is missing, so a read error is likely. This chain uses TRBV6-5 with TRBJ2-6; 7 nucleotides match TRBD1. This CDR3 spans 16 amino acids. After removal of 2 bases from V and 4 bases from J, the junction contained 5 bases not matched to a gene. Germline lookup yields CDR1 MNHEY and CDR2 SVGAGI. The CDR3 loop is CASSYRKGAGANVLTS. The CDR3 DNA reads TGTGCCAGCAGTTACCGAAAGGGGGCCGGGGCCAACGTCCTGACTTCC.